The 16 T cell receptor beta chains below were found in one sample sequenced in a study of OX40 agonist ivuxolimab in advanced cancers. Using immunoSEQ multiplex PCR, the repertoire was profiled, and TCRdb retains in-frame clones only, with some absent. The data show some 83,000 clones, 80% to 90% seen once. The input for sequencing was CD4+ or CD8+ T cells sorted from blood, taken in a trial of the OX40 agonist ivuxolimab. The origin of the receptors is an adult with an advanced solid tumor such as melanoma, head and neck, liver or kidney cancer.

The rearrangement uses TRBV7-2 and TRBJ1-1, with unresolved D. V dropped 1 base and J dropped 2 bases, with 8 bases sitting between them. The CDR3 runs 14 residues. CDR1 SGHTA and CDR2 FQGNSA come from the germline V gene. CDR3 sequence: CASSLVWANTEAFF. In DNA form, the CDR3 reads TGTGCCAGCAGCTTAGTTTGGGCCAACACTGAAGCTTTCTTT.

The chain links TRBV28 to TRBJ1-1, with D uncertain. This CDR3 is 17 amino acids long. Germline-derived CDR1 and CDR2 are MDHEN and SYDVKM. Trimming removed 6 bases at V and 1 base at J, with 21 bases between. CDR3 sequence reads: CASRKRVKGRGNTEAFF. The DNA for the CDR3 is TGTGCCAGCAGAAAGAGAGTGAAGGGTCGGGGGAACACTGAAGCTTTCTTT.

The chain joins TRBV11-2 to TRBJ2-3; 9 nucleotides line up with TRBD2. The CDR3 covers 17 residues. Germline V gives CDR1 SGHAT, CDR2 FQNNGV. V was clipped by 3 bases and J by 5 bases; unmatched bases: 12. CDR3 sequence: CASSLNGRGGPQDTQYF. The CDR3 region has the DNA TGTGCCAGCAGCTTGAACGGGCGGGGGGGGCCTCAAGATACGCAGTATTTT. Using reference TRBV11-2 and TRBJ2-3 for the parts outside the CDR3, the full variable domain is EAGVAQSPRYKIIEKRQSVAFWCNPISGHATLYWYQQILGQGPKLLIQFQNNGVVDDSQLPKDRFSAERLKGVDSTLKIQPAKLEDSAVYLCASSLNGRGGPQDTQYFGPGTRLTVL.

The rearrangement uses TRBV10-1 and TRBJ2-3, with D perhaps TRBD2 (6 bases). The length of the CDR3 is 15 residues. CDR1 and CDR2 (germline): WNHNN, SYGVQD (reference sequence). V lost 4 bases, J lost 3 bases, and 14 bases lay in between. As DNA, the CDR3 is TGCGCCAGCAGTGGCGGGACTCGTAGGACAGATACGCAGTATTTT. Its translation: CASSGGTRRTDTQYF.

The J gene is TRBJ2-2, the V gene TRBV18; tentative D call: TRBD1 (7 bases). There are 17 residues in the CDR3. CDR1 and CDR2 (germline): KGHSH, LQKENI. V was pared by 6 bases and J by 1 base, with 18 bases between. In nucleotides, the CDR3 is TGTGCCAGCTCTCGAACGCGGGACAGCCTGAACACCGGGGAGCTGTTTTTT. Translating gives CASSRTRDSLNTGELFF.

V is TRBV4-3 and J is TRBJ1-3; a possible D gene is TRBD1 (5 bases). CDR1 and CDR2 (germline): LGHNA, YSLEER. The CDR3 spans 17 residues. V lost 2 bases to trimming and J lost 0 bases, with 14 bases between them. This CDR3 reads CASSQLGDGRSGNTIYF. CDR3 DNA sequence: TGCGCCAGCAGCCAACTCGGGGACGGGCGCTCTGGAAACACCATATATTTT.

The chain combines TRBV28 with TRBJ2-3; tentatively, D is TRBD1 or TRBD2 (5 bases each). CDR3 length equals 14 residues. The ends were cut back, 6 bases at V and 4 bases at J, with 14 bases in the middle. CDR1 MDHEN and CDR2 SYDVKM come from the germline V gene. CDR3 DNA: TGTGCCAGCAGGGGGACCGTTAGGGCAGATACGCAGTATTTT. This encodes CASRGTVRADTQYF.

Details on this clone: Distinct nucleotide sequences in the sample also encode this CDR3. This chain connects TRBV2 to TRBJ1-5; 7 bases map to TRBD1. There are 14 residues in the CDR3. The trim removed 4 bases at V and 2 bases at J, leaving 2 bases unmatched. Germline assignment: CDR1 SNHLY and CDR2 FYNNEI. As DNA, the CDR3 is TGTGCCAGCAGTGGACAGGGTGGCAATCAGCCCCAGCATTTT. This sequence encodes CASSGQGGNQPQHF. The full variable domain, in which reference TRBV2 and TRBJ1-5 provide the parts outside the CDR3, is EPEVTQTPSHQVTQMGQEVILRCVPISNHLYFYWYRQILGQKVEFLVSFYNNEISEKSEIFDDQFSVERPDGSNFTLKIRSTKLEDSAMYFCASSGQGGNQPQHFGDGTRLSIL.

On this clone itself: Other DNA sequences in the same sample also yield this CDR3. In nucleotides, the CDR3 is TGTGCCACCGGACAGGGGGACGGACGCACTGAAGCTTTCTTT. Its translation: CATGQGDGRTEAFF. The chain has TRBV6-6 and TRBJ1-1; TRBD1 matches 10 bases. The CDR3 covers 14 residues. V lost 10 bases and J lost 4; bases outside the gene matches: 9. Germline assignment: CDR1 MNHNY and CDR2 SVGAGI (reference sequence).

CDR3 sequence (DNA): TGTGCCAGCAGCTTGGGAATCGACAGAGTCCAAGAGACCCAGTACTTC. It specifies CASSLGIDRVQETQYF. The rearrangement joins TRBV5-4 to TRBJ2-5, with a possible D match to TRBD1 (5 bases). Germline V CDR1 and CDR2: SGHNT, YYREEE (reference sequence). The V end was cut by 0 bases, the J end by 1 base, with 13 bases between. The CDR3 is 16 amino acids.

The rearrangement joins TRBV29-1 to TRBJ2-7, with 9 bases fitting TRBD2. V lost 3 bases and J lost 7; bases outside the gene matches: 7. The CDR3 consists of 13 residues. Germline V gene data show CDR1 as SQVTM and CDR2 as ANQGSEA. The CDR3 loop reads CSVEANSGSEQYF. The CDR3 bases are TGCAGCGTTGAGGCGAATAGCGGGAGTGAGCAGTACTTC.

J is TRBJ2-3 and V is TRBV7-6; 9 bases agree with TRBD2. The CDR3 covers 17 residues. V gave up 1 base and J gave up 5 bases; unmatched junction bases: 10. Germline V CDR1 and CDR2: SGHVS, FNYEAQ. CDR3 coding DNA: TGTGCCAGCAGCTTAGGTCCAGCGGGGGGTATAAGAGATACGCAGTATTTT. It is translated as CASSLGPAGGIRDTQYF. Using reference TRBV7-6 and TRBJ2-3 for the parts outside the CDR3, the full variable domain is GAGVSQSPRYKVTKRGQDVALRCDPISGHVSLYWYRQALGQGPEFLTYFNYEAQQDKSGLPNDRFSAERPEGSISTLTIQRTEQRDSAMYRCASSLGPAGGIRDTQYFGPGTRLTVL.

This clone was detected once. The chain is built from TRBV7-2 and TRBJ2-1; no definite D call. Germline V gene lookup returns CDR1 SGHTA and CDR2 FQGNSA. The germline V and J ends were trimmed by 3 bases and 9 bases, with 6 bases remaining between them. The CDR3 length is 11 residues. CDR3 nucleotide sequence: TGTGCCAGCAGCTTTAGTAGTGAGCAGTTCTTC. Protein sequence: CASSFSSEQFF.

The CDR3 region has the DNA TGTGCCAGCAAAGGGGACTCGAACACCGGGGAGCTGTTTTTT. Protein: CASKGDSNTGELFF. The chain recombines TRBV6-5 with TRBJ2-2, with D perhaps matching TRBD2 (6 bases). The CDR3 runs to 14 residues. V lost 7 bases and J 0 bases, leaving 9 bases between the germline ends. Germline-derived CDR1 and CDR2 are MNHEY and SVGAGI.

The V and J genes are TRBV30 and TRBJ2-1; 7 nucleotides align to TRBD2. CDR1 is GTSNPN, CDR2 SVGIG, per germline (reference sequence). J was trimmed by 9 bases and V by 1 base; bases with no gene match: 9. This CDR3 is built from 14 residues. This chain's CDR3 is CAWSGGTTAPEQFF. For the CDR3, the DNA is TGTGCCTGGAGTGGAGGGACTACAGCTCCTGAGCAGTTCTTC.

This clone was seen a few times. This sequence joins TRBV6-1 and TRBJ2-7; TRBD1 is a possible D gene (6 bases). Trimming removed 1 base at V and 0 bases at J, with 10 bases between. This CDR3 contains 15 residues. Germline-derived CDR1 and CDR2 are MNHNS and SASEGT. CDR3 region: CASSEVAGASYEQYF. The CDR3 coding sequence is TGTGCCAGCAGTGAAGTTGCAGGGGCCTCCTACGAGCAGTACTTC.